Following are 28 T cell receptor beta chains from one sample sequenced in a study of blood T cell repertoires in COVID-19. Measured with immunoSEQ multiplex PCR; TCRdb has only the in-frame clones, and not every one. In the table there are 250,000 to 350,000 clones, approximately 86% of which are singletons. The material sequenced was peripheral blood. The receptors were sampled from a woman in her 70s with COVID-19, enrolled during active disease.

The rearrangement uses TRBV3-1 (or the pseudogene TRBV3-2) and TRBJ1-2; TRBD1 aligns across 7 bases. Looked up from germline, CDR1 is LGHDT and CDR2 is YNNKEL (reference sequence). CDR3 size: 13 residues. V shed 11 bases, J shed 5 bases, and the junction held 11 bases outside the gene matches. CDR3 DNA: TGTGCCGGCCCGGGACAGAAGGAGTATGGCTACACCTTC. This sequence encodes CAGPGQKEYGYTF.

This clone was counted a few times. V is TRBV29-1 and J is TRBJ2-5, with 9 bases that match TRBD1. The germline CDR1 and CDR2 sequences are SQVTM and ANQGSEA. This CDR3 has 13 residues. V lost 6 bases to trimming and J lost 5 bases; unmatched junction nucleotides: 7. The CDR3, as DNA: TGCAGCGTGGGGACAGGGAGTGTGGAGACCCAGTACTTC. Translated, it gives CSVGTGSVETQYF.

This rearrangement joins TRBV5-1 to TRBJ1-1, with TRBD1 identical over 10 bases. CDR3 size: 15 residues. V lost 3 bases to trimming and J lost 5 bases; unmatched junction nucleotides: 7. Germline CDR1 and CDR2: SGHRS and YFSETQ. CDR3 loop: CASSSLGTGVTEAFF. CDR3 nucleotides: TGCGCCAGCAGCTCTCTGGGGACAGGGGTAACTGAAGCTTTCTTT.

Concerning this clone itself: Other DNA sequences of this sample code for an identical CDR3. The J gene is TRBJ2-3, the V gene TRBV24-1, with D perhaps TRBD2 (6 bases). CDR1 is KGHDR, CDR2 SFDVKD, per germline. Trimming took off 3 bases at V and 5 bases at J, with 14 bases between the two ends. The CDR3 is made up of 15 amino acids. The DNA of the CDR3 is TGTGCCACCAGTGATCCCCGCGGGGCCGGAGATACGCAGTATTTT. Protein product: CATSDPRGAGDTQYF.

CDR3 loop: CAISNDRPEQYF. For the CDR3, the DNA is TGTGCCATCAGCAATGACAGACCCGAGCAGTACTTC. The V call is TRBV10-3, the J call TRBJ2-7, with D possibly matching TRBD1 (5 bases). CDR3 length: 12 residues. The V and J ends lost 6 bases and 6 bases respectively, with 12 bases between them. The germline V gene encodes CDR1 ENHRY and CDR2 SYGVKD.

This chain joins TRBV2 and TRBJ1-5, with TRBD1 identical over 12 bases. The CDR3 has 16 amino acids. J was trimmed by 7 bases and V by 4 bases; bases with no gene match: 8. From germline, CDR1 is SNHLY and CDR2 FYNNEI. CDR3 in DNA: TGTGCCAGCAGTGTTGGGACAGGGGGCCCTGAGCAGCCCCAGCATTTT. Translated: CASSVGTGGPEQPQHF.

This chain connects TRBV19 to TRBJ2-4; D possibly corresponds to TRBD1 (6 bases). The CDR3 runs to 16 residues. Looked up from germline, CDR1 is LNHDA and CDR2 is SQIVND (reference sequence). Trimming removed 5 bases at V and 1 base at J, with 15 bases between. CDR3 amino acids: CASSPQSQGAKNIQYF. CDR3 DNA sequence: TGTGCCAGTAGTCCCCAGAGCCAGGGGGCCAAAAACATTCAGTACTTC.

This clone was found once. The J gene is TRBJ1-5, the V gene TRBV2; 7 nucleotides match TRBD1. This CDR3 is built from 15 residues. Unmatched junction bases numbered 7, after V lost 6 bases and J lost 2 bases. Germline CDR1 and CDR2: SNHLY and FYNNEI. The CDR3 region is CASREDRQGNQPQHF. As DNA, the CDR3 is TGTGCCAGCAGAGAGGACAGGCAAGGCAATCAGCCCCAGCATTTT.

The chain employs TRBV11-2 and TRBJ1-2; 10 bases match TRBD1. This CDR3 has 17 amino acids. The germline V gene has CDR1 SGHAT and CDR2 FQNNGV. V shed 1 base, J shed 8 bases, and the junction held 13 bases outside the gene matches. Here the CDR3 reads CASSLGPGQGTDGGYTF. In DNA, the CDR3 is TGTGCCAGCAGCTTAGGGCCGGGACAGGGGACGGATGGCGGCTACACCTTC. The whole variable domain, filled in from reference TRBV11-2 and TRBJ1-2, reads EAGVAQSPRYKIIEKRQSVAFWCNPISGHATLYWYQQILGQGPKLLIQFQNNGVVDDSQLPKDRFSAERLKGVDSTLKIQPAKLEDSAVYLCASSLGPGQGTDGGYTFGSGTRLTVV.

The J gene is TRBJ1-2, the V gene TRBV27; D not resolved. Germline CDR1 reads MNHEY; CDR2 reads SMNVEV (reference sequence). V lost 7 bases and J 4 bases, leaving 16 bases between the germline ends. The CDR3 is 14 residues long. Here the CDR3 DNA reads TGTGCCAGCACTCCCAGAGGGCTTGGCTATGGCTACACCTTC. This sequence encodes CASTPRGLGYGYTF.

V is TRBV6-5 and J is TRBJ1-5; TRBD1 matches at 10 bases. This CDR3 has 15 residues. J lost 7 bases, V lost 9 bases, and 12 bases had no gene match. Germline V gene lookup returns CDR1 MNHEY and CDR2 SVGAGI. CDR3 amino acids: CASRGTGAPGQPQHF. The CDR3 nucleotides are TGTGCCAGTCGGGGGACAGGGGCTCCCGGGCAGCCCCAGCATTTT.

For the CDR3, the DNA is TGCAGCGCTGGACAGGGAAGGAACACCATATATTTT. It is translated as CSAGQGRNTIYF. The genes are TRBV29-1 and TRBJ1-3; TRBD1 matches at 8 bases. The CDR3 has 12 residues. Germline V gene data show CDR1 as SQVTM and CDR2 as ANQGSEA. V lost 7 bases and J lost 7; bases outside the gene matches: 6.

The V and J genes are TRBV5-5 and TRBJ1-3; D not certain. CDR3 length equals 15 residues. Looked up from germline, CDR1 is SGHKS and CDR2 is YYEKEE (reference sequence). V dropped 0 bases and J dropped 0 bases, with 7 bases sitting between them. CDR3 in amino acids: CASSLGRASGNTIYF. Here the CDR3 DNA reads TGTGCCAGCAGCTTGGGGAGGGCCTCTGGAAACACCATATATTTT.

V gene TRBV27 combines with J gene TRBJ2-5, with TRBD2 matching over 10 bases. Germline assignment: CDR1 MNHEY and CDR2 SMNVEV (reference sequence). The CDR3 runs to 16 residues. The V segment lost 6 bases and the J segment 4 bases; nucleotides outside the gene matches: 11. CDR3 sequence (DNA): TGTGCCAGCAGCATTGAGCGGGGGGGTGTGATAGAGACCCAGTACTTC. Translated, it gives CASSIERGGVIETQYF.

The chain uses TRBV20-1 and TRBJ2-5; tentative D call: TRBD1 (5 bases). This CDR3 is 12 amino acids long. The V end lost 3 bases, the J end lost 2 bases, and 7 bases lay between the germline ends. CDR1 is DFQATT and CDR2 is SNEGSKA in the germline V gene (reference sequence). The DNA for the CDR3 is TGCAGTGCTAGTGACAGTCAAGAGACCCAGTACTTC. It codes for CSASDSQETQYF.

This chain joins TRBV9 and TRBJ2-3; 11 bases are a match to TRBD2. There are 17 residues in the CDR3. V trimming: 0 bases; J trimming: 2 bases; junction bases outside the gene matches: 5. Per germline, CDR1 SGDLS and CDR2 YYNGEE. CDR3 bases: TGTGCCAGCAGCGTAGTGGGTAGCGGGGGGGTCACAGATACGCAGTATTTT. This encodes CASSVVGSGGVTDTQYF.

V and J are TRBV2 and TRBJ1-1, with 10 positions matching TRBD1. In germline, CDR1 is SNHLY, CDR2 FYNNEI. The CDR3 consists of 15 residues. J gave up 5 bases and V 7 bases, and 10 bases lay outside the gene matches. The CDR3 spells CASTPGLGQGTEAFF. As DNA, the CDR3 is TGTGCCAGCACTCCCGGTCTGGGACAGGGGACTGAAGCTTTCTTT.

This clone was seen once. The J gene is TRBJ2-3, the V gene TRBV5-1, with 7 bases that match TRBD2. V lost 2 bases and J lost 2; bases outside the gene matches: 5. CDR1 and CDR2 (germline): SGHRS, YFSETQ. This CDR3 spans 15 amino acids. CDR3: CASSFRDYLTDTQYF. The DNA of the CDR3 is TGCGCCAGCAGCTTCCGGGACTACCTCACAGATACGCAGTATTTT.

The chain links TRBV7-2 to TRBJ2-7; TRBD1 might be the D (6 bases). V shed 5 bases and J shed 3 bases, with 23 bases lying between them. From germline, CDR1 is SGHTA and CDR2 FQGNSA. The CDR3 is 17 amino acids. DNA of the CDR3: TGTGCCAGCAGCCCCTACCGTACCGGGACATTCAACTACGAGCAGTACTTC. It encodes CASSPYRTGTFNYEQYF. Using reference TRBV7-2 and TRBJ2-7 for the parts outside the CDR3, the full variable domain is GAGVSQSPSNKVTEKGKDVELRCDPISGHTALYWYRQSLGQGLEFLIYFQGNSAPDKSGLPSDRFSAERTGGSVSTLTIQRTQQEDSAVYLCASSPYRTGTFNYEQYFGPGTRLTVT.

This clone was observed a handful of times. The chain recombines TRBV14 with TRBJ2-7; D is unclear. The CDR3 runs to 12 residues. Germline V gives CDR1 SGHDN, CDR2 FVKESK. Trimming removed 5 bases at V and 2 bases at J, with 7 bases between. DNA of the CDR3: TGTGCCAGCAGCTTGTCGGCCTACGAGCAGTACTTC. It codes for CASSLSAYEQYF.

The chain links TRBV29-1 to TRBJ2-1; D is ambiguous. Trimming left V 4 bases short and J 1 base short, with 8 bases between. Germline V gene lookup returns CDR1 SQVTM and CDR2 ANQGSEA. This CDR3 contains 13 residues. CDR3 nucleotide sequence: TGCAGCGTTGTGAGTGTATCCTACAATGAGCAGTTCTTC. It specifies CSVVSVSYNEQFF.

The rearrangement links TRBV5-1 to TRBJ2-3, with D hard to call. The ends were cut back, 2 bases at V and 0 bases at J, with 7 bases in the middle. Germline V gives CDR1 SGHRS, CDR2 YFSETQ. The CDR3 totals 14 residues. The CDR3 DNA reads as TGCGCCAGCAGCTTCCACAGAAGCACAGATACGCAGTATTTT. It codes for CASSFHRSTDTQYF.

The gene calls are TRBV15 and TRBJ2-3, with TRBD2 matching over 10 bases. Looked up from germline, CDR1 is LNHNV and CDR2 is YYDKDF (reference sequence). CDR3 length equals 14 residues. V gave up 6 bases and J gave up 0 bases; unmatched junction bases: 0. The CDR3 DNA follows: TGTGCCACCAGAGCGGGGGGGAGCACAGATACGCAGTATTTT. It codes for CATRAGGSTDTQYF.

This clone was seen only once. The V call is TRBV2, the J call TRBJ1-2, with no clear D. The CDR3 totals 15 residues. Germline V lookup: CDR1 SNHLY, CDR2 FYNNEI. The ends were cut back, 2 bases at V and 5 bases at J, with 15 bases in the middle. The CDR3 sequence: CASSESTGFGYGYTF. In DNA form, the CDR3 reads TGTGCCAGCAGTGAATCGACGGGATTCGGTTATGGCTACACCTTC.

The chain recombines TRBV12-3 or TRBV12-4 with TRBJ1-1; D uncertain. This CDR3 comprises 11 residues. The V end was cut by 4 bases, the J end by 7 bases, with 7 bases between. CDR3 in amino acids: CASSYRDEAFF. The CDR3 DNA reads TGTGCCAGCAGTTACCGGGATGAAGCTTTCTTT.

The rearrangement uses TRBV6-5 and TRBJ1-1; maybe TRBD1 (6 bases). Germline CDR1 MNHEY, CDR2 SVGAGI. The CDR3 is made up of 14 amino acids. V was clipped by 7 bases and J by 3 bases, with 15 bases between them. In DNA, the CDR3 is TGTGCCAGCAACGGCAGGGGAGGGGACACTGAAGCTTTCTTT. This translates into CASNGRGGDTEAFF.

The genes are TRBV19 and TRBJ1-2; D may be TRBD1 (6 bases). With 5 bases removed from V and 5 bases from J, the gap between germline ends came to 15 bases. In germline, CDR1 is LNHDA, CDR2 SQIVND (reference sequence). This CDR3 region has 14 residues. CDR3: CASSERQETYGYTF. The CDR3 coding sequence is TGTGCCAGTAGTGAACGACAGGAAACTTATGGCTACACCTTC. Full variable domain (rest looked up from reference TRBV19 and TRBJ1-2): DGGITQSPKYLFRKEGQNVTLSCEQNLNHDAMYWYRQDPGQGLRLIYYSQIVNDFQKGDIAEGYSVSREKKESFPLTVTSAQKNPTAFYLCASSERQETYGYTFGSGTRLTVV.

The gene calls are TRBV3-1 (or the pseudogene TRBV3-2) and TRBJ2-5; TRBD1 matches 8 bases. CDR3 length: 15 amino acids. With V trimmed by 4 bases and J by 4 bases, 8 bases remained unmatched. Germline V lookup: CDR1 LGHDT, CDR2 YNNKEL (reference sequence). The CDR3 loop reads CASSRDRGSGETQYF. CDR3 coding DNA: TGTGCCAGCAGCCGAGACAGGGGATCAGGAGAGACCCAGTACTTC.